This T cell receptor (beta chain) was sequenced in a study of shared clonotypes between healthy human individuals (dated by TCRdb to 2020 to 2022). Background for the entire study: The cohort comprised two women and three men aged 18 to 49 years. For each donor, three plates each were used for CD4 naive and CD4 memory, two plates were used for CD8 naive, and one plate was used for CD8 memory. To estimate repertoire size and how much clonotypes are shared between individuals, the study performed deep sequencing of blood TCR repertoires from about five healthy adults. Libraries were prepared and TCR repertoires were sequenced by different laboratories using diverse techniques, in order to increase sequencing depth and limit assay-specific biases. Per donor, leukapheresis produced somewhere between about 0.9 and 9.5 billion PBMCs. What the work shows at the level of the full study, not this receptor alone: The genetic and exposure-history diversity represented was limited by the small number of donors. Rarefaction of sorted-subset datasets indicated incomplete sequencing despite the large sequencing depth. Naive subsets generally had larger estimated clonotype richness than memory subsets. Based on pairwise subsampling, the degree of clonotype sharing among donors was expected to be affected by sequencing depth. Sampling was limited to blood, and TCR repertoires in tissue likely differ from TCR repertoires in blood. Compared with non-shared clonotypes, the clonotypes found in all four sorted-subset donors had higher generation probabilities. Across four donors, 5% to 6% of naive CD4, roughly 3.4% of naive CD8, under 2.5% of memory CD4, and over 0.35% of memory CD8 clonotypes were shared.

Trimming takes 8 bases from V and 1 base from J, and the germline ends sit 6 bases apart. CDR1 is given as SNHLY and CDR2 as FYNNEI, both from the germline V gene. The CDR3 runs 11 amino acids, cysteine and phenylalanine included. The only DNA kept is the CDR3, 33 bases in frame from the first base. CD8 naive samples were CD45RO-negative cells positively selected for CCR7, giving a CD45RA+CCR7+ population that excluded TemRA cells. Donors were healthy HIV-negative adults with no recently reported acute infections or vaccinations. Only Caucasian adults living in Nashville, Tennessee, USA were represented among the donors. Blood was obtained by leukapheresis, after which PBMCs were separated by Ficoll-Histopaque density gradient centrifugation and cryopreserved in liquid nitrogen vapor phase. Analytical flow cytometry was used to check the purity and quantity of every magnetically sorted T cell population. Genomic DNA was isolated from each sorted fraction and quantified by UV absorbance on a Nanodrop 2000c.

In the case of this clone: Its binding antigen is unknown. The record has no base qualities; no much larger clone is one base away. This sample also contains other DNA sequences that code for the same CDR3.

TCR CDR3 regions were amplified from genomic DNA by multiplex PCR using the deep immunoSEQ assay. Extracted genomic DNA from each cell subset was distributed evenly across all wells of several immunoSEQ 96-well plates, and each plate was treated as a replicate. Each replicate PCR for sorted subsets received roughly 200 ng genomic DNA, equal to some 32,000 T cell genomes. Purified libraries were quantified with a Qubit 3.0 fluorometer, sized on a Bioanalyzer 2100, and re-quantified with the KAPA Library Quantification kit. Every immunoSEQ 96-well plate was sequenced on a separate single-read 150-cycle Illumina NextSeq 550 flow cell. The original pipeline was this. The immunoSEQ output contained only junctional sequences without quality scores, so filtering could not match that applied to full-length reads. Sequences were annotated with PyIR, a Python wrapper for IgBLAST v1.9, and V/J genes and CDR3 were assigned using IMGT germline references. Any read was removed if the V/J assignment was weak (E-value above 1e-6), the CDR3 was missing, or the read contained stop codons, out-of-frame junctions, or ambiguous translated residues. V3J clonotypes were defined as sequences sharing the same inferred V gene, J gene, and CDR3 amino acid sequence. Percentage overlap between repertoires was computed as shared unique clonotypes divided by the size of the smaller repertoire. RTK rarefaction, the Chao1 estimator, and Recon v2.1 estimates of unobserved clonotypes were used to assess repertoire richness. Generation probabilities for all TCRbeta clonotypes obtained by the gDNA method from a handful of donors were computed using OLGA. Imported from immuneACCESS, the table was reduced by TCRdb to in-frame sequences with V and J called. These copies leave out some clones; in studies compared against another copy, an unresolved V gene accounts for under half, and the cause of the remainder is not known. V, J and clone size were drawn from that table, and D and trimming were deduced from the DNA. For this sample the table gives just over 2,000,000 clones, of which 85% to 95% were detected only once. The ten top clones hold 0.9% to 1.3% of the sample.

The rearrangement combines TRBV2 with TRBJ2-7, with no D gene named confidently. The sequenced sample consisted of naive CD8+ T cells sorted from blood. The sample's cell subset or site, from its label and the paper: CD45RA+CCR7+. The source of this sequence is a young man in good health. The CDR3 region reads CASGRSYEQYF. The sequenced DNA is TGTGCCAGCGGTCGGTCCTACGAGCAGTACTTC.